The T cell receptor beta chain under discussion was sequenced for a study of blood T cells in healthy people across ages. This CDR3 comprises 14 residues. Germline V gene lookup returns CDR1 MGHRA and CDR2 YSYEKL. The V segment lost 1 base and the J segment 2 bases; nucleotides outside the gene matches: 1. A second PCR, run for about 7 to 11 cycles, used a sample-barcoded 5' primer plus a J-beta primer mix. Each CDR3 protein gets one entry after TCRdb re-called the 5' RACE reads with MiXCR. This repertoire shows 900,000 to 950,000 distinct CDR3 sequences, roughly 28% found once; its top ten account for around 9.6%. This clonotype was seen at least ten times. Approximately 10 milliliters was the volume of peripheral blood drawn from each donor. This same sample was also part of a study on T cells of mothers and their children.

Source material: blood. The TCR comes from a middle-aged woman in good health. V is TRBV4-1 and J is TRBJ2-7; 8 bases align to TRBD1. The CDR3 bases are TGCGCCAGCAGCCAAGTGACAGGGGCCTACGAGCAGTACTTC. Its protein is CASSQVTGAYEQYF.